One sample yielded the 17 T cell receptor beta chains listed below, sequenced in a study of identifying expanded T cells in peripheral blood. Assay used: immunoSEQ multiplex PCR; TCRdb lists only in-frame clones, some missing. The sample holds more than 75,000 clones; approximately 83% are singletons and the top ten take 5.6%. The specimen sequenced was blood. The origin of the receptors is a person aged 18 to 75 in good health.

The chain uses TRBV28 and TRBJ1-5; D gene ambiguous. Trimming stripped 9 bases from V and 3 bases from J, with 9 bases between. Germline-derived CDR1 and CDR2 are MDHEN and SYDVKM. CDR3 length: 12 amino acids. This CDR3 is CASRGPNQPQHF. In nucleotides, the CDR3 is TGTGCCAGTAGAGGACCCAATCAGCCCCAGCATTTT.

This chain joins TRBV5-6 and TRBJ1-1; D gene uncertain. Trimming pared 4 bases from V and 5 bases from J, leaving 21 bases between. This CDR3 region has 16 residues. The germline CDR1 and CDR2 sequences are SGHDT and YYEEEE. CDR3 DNA: TGTGCCAGCAGCCGCGCCATACAGATATATAGTACTGAAGCTTTCTTT. This encodes CASSRAIQIYSTEAFF.

The rearrangement links TRBV6-6 to TRBJ1-6, with TRBD1 identical over 10 bases. CDR3 size: 13 residues. Trimming at V came to 2 bases and at J to 14 bases, leaving 3 bases not matched to a gene. Germline values: CDR1 MNHNY, CDR2 SVGAGI (reference sequence). The CDR3 DNA is TGTGCCAGCAGTTACGACAGGGGGCAGTCCCTCCACTTT. Translating gives CASSYDRGQSLHF.

V usage is TRBV5-1 and J usage is TRBJ2-2; D possibly corresponds to TRBD2 (5 bases). Trimming removed 7 bases at V and 2 bases at J, with 12 bases between. The germline V gene encodes CDR1 SGHRS and CDR2 YFSETQ. The CDR3 runs to 14 residues. The CDR3 region is CASSGLSNTGELFF. The DNA of the CDR3 is TGCGCCAGCTCCGGACTCTCAAACACCGGGGAGCTGTTTTTT.

The count of this clone is one. The rearrangement uses TRBV19 and TRBJ2-1; 13 bases match TRBD2. The CDR3 is 17 amino acids. The V gene end was trimmed by 4 bases and the J gene end by 6 bases; junction bases not matched to a gene: 9. The germline V gene has CDR1 LNHDA and CDR2 SQIVND (reference sequence). Here the CDR3 reads CASSKGTSGAMINEQFF. The CDR3 DNA sequence: TGTGCCAGTAGTAAAGGGACTAGCGGGGCCATGATCAATGAGCAGTTCTTC.

The chain recombines TRBV5-5 with TRBJ2-5, with a weak D call TRBD2 (5 bases). The ends were cut back, 5 bases at V and 0 bases at J, with 17 bases in the middle. CDR1 SGHKS and CDR2 YYEKEE come from the germline V gene (reference sequence). CDR3 length: 16 residues. The CDR3 sequence: CASSPRVGKDQETQYF. The CDR3 nucleotides are TGTGCCAGCAGTCCTCGGGTCGGGAAAGACCAAGAGACCCAGTACTTC.

DNA of the CDR3: TGTGCCAGCAGTGTATCCGAAGGGCGATATGGCTACACCTTC. Its protein is CASSVSEGRYGYTF. V and J are TRBV11-1 and TRBJ1-2, with D hard to call. The CDR3 sequence is 14 residues long. The germline V gene has CDR1 SGHAT and CDR2 FQDESV (reference sequence). Trimming took 6 bases from V and 5 from J, leaving 16 bases between them. Full variable domain (rest looked up from reference TRBV11-1 and TRBJ1-2): EAEVAQSPRYKITEKSQAVAFWCDPISGHATLYWYRQILGQGPELLVQFQDESVVDDSQLPKDRFSAERLKGVDSTLKIQPAELGDSAMYLCASSVSEGRYGYTFGSGTRLTVV.

The chain combines TRBV5-6 with TRBJ2-2; the match to TRBD1 covers 7 bases. The germline CDR1 and CDR2 sequences are SGHDT and YYEEEE. With 3 bases clipped from V and 7 bases from J, the junction kept 6 bases outside the gene matches. This CDR3 has 14 amino acids. This CDR3 is CASSSGQAYGELFF. For the CDR3, the DNA is TGTGCCAGCAGCTCTGGACAGGCTTACGGGGAGCTGTTTTTT.

The chain links TRBV5-1 to TRBJ1-1, with a tentative D call TRBD1 (5 bases). There are 14 residues in the CDR3. Germline lookup yields CDR1 SGHRS and CDR2 YFSETQ. Trimming cost V 3 bases and J 0 bases, with 9 bases left between them. The CDR3 sequence: CASSYGGLNTEAFF. The CDR3 DNA follows: TGCGCCAGCAGCTATGGGGGGTTGAACACTGAAGCTTTCTTT.

This clone was detected a few times. V is TRBV9 and J is TRBJ2-7, with 11 bases lining up with TRBD2. Germline values: CDR1 SGDLS, CDR2 YYNGEE. This CDR3 region has 14 residues. With V trimmed by 3 bases and J by 1 base, 0 bases remained unmatched. CDR3 loop: CASSASGGSYEQYF. CDR3 coding DNA: TGTGCCAGCAGCGCTAGCGGGGGGTCCTACGAGCAGTACTTC.

This chain connects TRBV5-6 to TRBJ2-6; D unresolved. Germline V gene data show CDR1 as SGHDT and CDR2 as YYEEEE. CDR3 length: 15 amino acids. Trimming removed 5 bases at V and 0 bases at J, with 9 bases between. The CDR3 is CASSPDSSGANVLTF. The CDR3 DNA is TGTGCCAGCAGTCCCGATAGCTCTGGGGCCAACGTCCTGACTTTC.

CDR3: CASSRAYQETQYF. The CDR3 nucleotides are TGTGCCAGCAGTCGAGCTTACCAAGAGACCCAGTACTTC. This chain joins TRBV2 and TRBJ2-5; no reliable D call. Germline V gives CDR1 SNHLY, CDR2 FYNNEI. CDR3 size: 13 residues. Deletions cut 5 bases from V and 0 bases from J, with 7 bases between.

This chain connects TRBV5-1 to TRBJ1-2, with D perhaps matching TRBD1 (5 bases). Trimming cost V 4 bases and J 6 bases, with 13 bases left between them. This CDR3 has 13 residues. CDR1 and CDR2 from the germline V gene are SGHRS and YFSETQ. CDR3 amino acids: CASSTGTADGYTF. The DNA of the CDR3 is TGCGCCAGCAGCACGGGGACGGCAGATGGCTACACCTTC.

This chain connects TRBV20-1 to TRBJ1-2; the D gene is possibly TRBD1 (6 bases). The CDR3 totals 11 residues. Germline CDR1 reads DFQATT; CDR2 reads SNEGSKA (reference sequence). DNA for the CDR3: TGCAGCTGTGGGGGCGACTATGGCTACACCTTC. Translating it yields CSCGGDYGYTF.

The J gene is TRBJ2-5, the V gene TRBV27; D is perhaps TRBD1 (6 bases). CDR3 size: 16 residues. V was pared by 5 bases and J by 1 base, with 17 bases between. The germline V gene encodes CDR1 MNHEY and CDR2 SMNVEV (reference sequence). This CDR3 reads CASSRAPSDSQETQYF. The CDR3 coding sequence is TGTGCCAGCAGTAGGGCCCCCTCGGACAGCCAAGAGACCCAGTACTTC.

The V gene is TRBV5-1, the J gene TRBJ1-1; no firm D call. The CDR3 is 13 residues long. Germline V lookup: CDR1 SGHRS, CDR2 YFSETQ. Trimming cost V 0 bases and J 5 bases, with 8 bases left between them. Here the CDR3 reads CASSLAVRTEAFF. The CDR3 DNA sequence: TGCGCCAGCAGCTTGGCCGTCCGGACTGAAGCTTTCTTT.

V usage is TRBV2 and J usage is TRBJ2-7, with 9 bases that match TRBD1. V gave up 11 bases and J gave up 2 bases; unmatched junction bases: 7. Looked up from germline, CDR1 is SNHLY and CDR2 is FYNNEI. The CDR3 covers 13 residues. In DNA form, the CDR3 reads TGTGCCGGGGCGGGACAGGGCCCCTACGAGCAGTACTTC. The encoded protein is CAGAGQGPYEQYF.